This T cell receptor (beta chain) is from a study of human T cells and chemical hapten exposure. Whole-study findings and limits: Counts of TCRs above 1 in 1000 frequency stayed unchanged with DPC sensitization.

The germline gives CDR1 LGHNA, CDR2 YNFKEQ. The J segment lost 2 bases and the V segment lost 0 bases, leaving 9 bases of the junction unmatched. The CDR3 is 18 residues long. Time point described: patch test 1, 2 weeks after DPC sensitization. The treatment is: therapeutic diphenylcyclopropenone sensitization with weekly scalp DPC. This clonotype occurred a few times. The antigen remains undetermined. The library tagged each cDNA molecule with unique molecular identifiers. MiXCR was run by TCRdb on the RACE reads, yielding one entry per CDR3 protein. Of about 340,000 distinct CDR3 sequences in the sample, under 9% are singletons; the top ten hold around 8.2%.

The sample here was whole blood, taken in connection with sensitization to the hapten diphenylcyclopropenone (DPC). The receptor was derived from a woman aged 18-29 years with alopecia areata. Some clones in this sample may be carry-over from other donors' samples. V gene TRBV4-2 combines with J gene TRBJ1-1, with 10 positions matching TRBD1. For the CDR3, the DNA is TGTGCCAGCAGCCAAGATCTGCAACGGACAGGGGGAAACACTGAAGCTTTCTTT. Translated: CASSQDLQRTGGNTEAFF.